These 22 T cell receptor beta chains were sequenced from one sample in a study of STAT5B mutations in CD4+ large granular lymphocyte leukemia. Data came from immunoSEQ multiplex PCR; TCRdb stores just in-frame clones and leaves some out. The table has fewer than 30,000 clones, more than 60% seen once. The source material was CD4+ T cells from blood buffy coats. The receptor source for this set is a human donor in good health.

The genes are TRBV7-2 and TRBJ2-7; possibly TRBD1 for D (6 bases). The length of the CDR3 is 15 residues. Germline V CDR1 and CDR2: SGHTA, FQGNSA. Trimming took off 0 bases at V and 4 bases at J, with 13 bases between the two ends. Written as DNA, the CDR3 is TGTGCCAGCAGCTTAGCGCAGGGGAATAATTACGAGCAGTACGTC. Translated, it gives CASSLAQGNNYEQYV.

The V call is TRBV29-1, the J call TRBJ1-1, with unresolved D. CDR1 is SQVTM and CDR2 is ANQGSEA in the germline V gene. The CDR3 runs 13 residues. The ends were cut back, 8 bases at V and 3 bases at J, with 16 bases in the middle. The CDR3 loop is CSSSNPRDTEAFF. The CDR3, as DNA: TGCAGCTCTTCAAACCCCCGGGACACTGAAGCTTTCTTT.

Comments on this clone: A read error may produce the germline difference seen at one junction end. Other DNA sequences in the sample encode the same CDR3. The chain employs TRBV5-1 and TRBJ2-5, with 7 bases aligning to TRBD1. Germline CDR1 is SGHRS and CDR2 is YFSETQ. The CDR3 contains 16 residues. The CDR3, as DNA: TGCGCCAGTAGCTTGGCCCCCACACAGGGGCGAGAGACCCAGTACTTC. It is translated as CASSLAPTQGRETQYF.

The V call is TRBV7-6, the J call TRBJ1-3, with D perhaps matching TRBD1 (5 bases). The CDR3 totals 19 residues. Germline assignment: CDR1 SGHVS and CDR2 FNYEAQ. Trimming removed 2 bases at V and 0 bases at J, with 20 bases between. The CDR3 bases are TGTGCCAGCAGCTTAAGGCGAAGCAGGGTGAGTTTCTCTGGAAACACCATATATTTT. The encoded protein is CASSLRRSRVSFSGNTIYF.

The chain joins TRBV18 to TRBJ1-6, with 7 nucleotides matching TRBD1. The V segment lost 2 bases and the J segment 13 bases; nucleotides outside the gene matches: 14. CDR3 length equals 16 residues. Per the germline V gene, CDR1 is KGHSH and CDR2 is LQKENI. The CDR3 nucleotides read TGTGCCAGCTCACCAGACGGGACAGCGGGGGCCGTTCCCCTCCACTTT. Translating gives CASSPDGTAGAVPLHF. Full variable domain (rest looked up from reference TRBV18 and TRBJ1-6): NAGVMQNPRHLVRRRGQEARLRCSPMKGHSHVYWYRQLPEEGLKFMVYLQKENIIDESGMPKERFSAEFPKEGPSILRIQQVVRGDSAAYFCASSPDGTAGAVPLHFGNGTRLTVT.

This clone was seen more than once but under ten times. The rearrangement links TRBV4-1 to TRBJ1-3; no clear D gene. From germline, CDR1 is MGHRA and CDR2 YSYEKL. Trimming took off 7 bases at V and 2 bases at J, with 12 bases between the two ends. This CDR3 is 14 amino acids long. CDR3 protein: CASTSIGPGNTIYF. The CDR3 DNA reads as TGCGCCAGCACCTCAATCGGCCCTGGAAACACCATATATTTT.

This clone has just a few counts. The chain recombines TRBV4-1 with TRBJ2-5, with 8 bases fitting TRBD2. The germline CDR1 and CDR2 sequences are MGHRA and YSYEKL. This CDR3 has 13 residues. V shed 6 bases, J shed 4 bases, and the junction held 4 bases outside the gene matches. The CDR3 here is CASSRGGSETQYF. The DNA for the CDR3 is TGCGCCAGCAGTCGCGGGGGGTCAGAGACCCAGTACTTC.

The rearrangement uses TRBV19 and TRBJ2-5; D is unclear. V lost 3 bases to trimming and J lost 1 base, with 18 bases between them. Looked up from germline, CDR1 is LNHDA and CDR2 is SQIVND (reference sequence). This CDR3 spans 17 amino acids. The CDR3 reads CASSIAHKSRPQETQYF. The CDR3 DNA reads as TGTGCCAGTAGTATTGCCCATAAATCAAGACCCCAAGAGACCCAGTACTTC.

In its sample, this clone was seen a few times. V gene TRBV30 combines with J gene TRBJ1-4, with 7 bases lining up with TRBD1. CDR3 length: 14 amino acids. V shed 1 base and J 11 bases; nucleotides not matched to a gene: 10. CDR1 and CDR2 (germline): GTSNPN, SVGIG (reference sequence). The CDR3 DNA follows: TGTGCCTGGAGTGCCCTCCAGGACAGGCGGAAACTGTTTTTT. Residues: CAWSALQDRRKLFF.

The gene calls are TRBV12-5 and TRBJ1-5, with TRBD1 identical over 7 bases. CDR3 size: 16 residues. Per germline, CDR1 LGHNT and CDR2 FRNRAP. The V and J ends lost 1 base and 2 bases, in that order; junction bases with no gene match: 5. In DNA form, the CDR3 reads TGTGCTAGTGGTTTGGCCCAGGGGGGGGGCAATCAGCCCCAGCATTTT. Protein: CASGLAQGGGNQPQHF. The whole variable domain, filled in from reference TRBV12-5 and TRBJ1-5, reads DARVTQTPRHKVTEMGQEVTMRCQPILGHNTVFWYRQTMMQGLELLAYFRNRAPLDDSGMPKDRFSAEMPDATLATLKIQPSEPRDSAVYFCASGLAQGGGNQPQHFGDGTRLSIL.

This clone was counted only a few times. J is TRBJ2-1 and V is TRBV6-5, with D possibly called TRBD1 or TRBD2 (5 bases each). V gave up 4 bases and J gave up 1 base, with 14 bases separating them. This CDR3 has 16 residues. CDR1 is MNHEY and CDR2 is SVGAGI in the germline V gene. The CDR3: CASSLGTLWSYNEQFF. CDR3 DNA sequence: TGTGCCAGCAGTTTAGGGACCCTCTGGTCCTACAATGAGCAGTTCTTC.

This clone was seen once. The chain employs TRBV15 and TRBJ1-1; 11 bases agree with TRBD1. The CDR3 has 14 residues. Germline trimming cut 5 bases from V and 4 bases from J; bases unmatched to any gene: 3. Germline CDR1 and CDR2: LNHNV and YYDKDF (reference sequence). CDR3 residues: CATSRGTGGTEAFF. The CDR3 DNA sequence: TGTGCCACCAGCCGAGGGACAGGGGGCACTGAAGCTTTCTTT.

The V gene is TRBV7-8, the J gene TRBJ1-2, with D uncertain. Germline V gene lookup returns CDR1 SGHVS and CDR2 FQNEAQ. Trimming removed 4 bases at V and 5 bases at J, with 11 bases between. This CDR3 region has 13 residues. The CDR3 region has the DNA TGTGCCAGCAGCTCGACGGGTGCTTATGGCTACACCTTC. Translated: CASSSTGAYGYTF.

CDR3 DNA sequence: TGTGCCAGCAGTTACTCGAGGGGCACTGAAGCTTTCTTT. The encoded protein is CASSYSRGTEAFF. The chain has TRBV6-5 and TRBJ1-1, with D possibly TRBD1 on 5 matching bases. The CDR3 spans 13 residues. The ends were cut back, 0 bases at V and 4 bases at J, with 6 bases in the middle. Germline V CDR1 and CDR2: MNHEY, SVGAGI.

J is TRBJ2-7 and V is TRBV5-1; 7 positions match TRBD1. Trimming at V came to 4 bases and at J to 3 bases, leaving 4 bases not matched to a gene. Germline loops: CDR1 SGHRS, CDR2 YFSETQ. CDR3 length: 13 amino acids. The CDR3 nucleotides read TGCGCCAGCAGCCCGGGACAGCTCTACGAGCAGTACTTC. It codes for CASSPGQLYEQYF.

V gene TRBV19 combines with J gene TRBJ1-2, with TRBD1 matching 8 bases. The CDR3 runs to 12 residues. Per germline, CDR1 LNHDA and CDR2 SQIVND (reference sequence). The junction had 2 bases not matched to a gene; V was cut back by 6 bases and J by 5 bases. CDR3 loop: CASSRTGYGYTF. The DNA for the CDR3 is TGTGCCAGTAGCCGGACAGGGTATGGCTACACCTTC. Complete variable domain (other parts from reference TRBV19 and TRBJ1-2): DGGITQSPKYLFRKEGQNVTLSCEQNLNHDAMYWYRQDPGQGLRLIYYSQIVNDFQKGDIAEGYSVSREKKESFPLTVTSAQKNPTAFYLCASSRTGYGYTFGSGTRLTVV.

The V gene is TRBV5-6, the J gene TRBJ2-3; tentatively, D is TRBD1 (6 bases). The CDR3 sequence is 13 residues long. V was cut by 2 bases and J by 4 bases, with 8 bases left in between. Germline loops: CDR1 SGHDT, CDR2 YYEEEE. Written as DNA, the CDR3 is TGTGCCAGCAGCTTCACAGGGCCAGATACGCAGTATTTT. It specifies CASSFTGPDTQYF.

The CDR3 DNA is TGCAGCGTTGGCGGCAGGGTTGCAGATACGCAGTATTTT. This gives the protein CSVGGRVADTQYF. V usage is TRBV29-1 and J usage is TRBJ2-3; possible D gene TRBD1, 5 bases. This CDR3 comprises 13 residues. Trimming removed 4 bases from V and 4 bases from J, with 12 bases in between. Germline assignment: CDR1 SQVTM and CDR2 ANQGSEA.

The chain uses TRBV27 and TRBJ1-2; TRBD1 is a possible D gene (6 bases). CDR3 length: 13 residues. The germline gives CDR1 MNHEY, CDR2 SMNVEV (reference sequence). V lost 7 bases and J lost 3, with 12 bases in between. The CDR3 DNA reads TGTGCCAGCAAGGGGGACTCCGACTATGGCTACACCTTC. Its translation is CASKGDSDYGYTF.

This clone has a handful of counts. J is TRBJ2-7 and V is TRBV7-9; 13 nucleotides agree with TRBD2. The CDR3 is made up of 15 amino acids. V was clipped by 5 bases and J by 3 bases; unmatched bases: 4. Germline CDR1 reads SEHNR; CDR2 reads FQNEAQ (reference sequence). The CDR3 DNA follows: TGTGCCAGCAGCCAAAGGACTAGCGGGAGCTACGAGCAGTACTTC. Translated, it gives CASSQRTSGSYEQYF. The full variable domain, with the rest looked up from reference TRBV7-9 and TRBJ2-7, is DTGVSQNPRHKITKRGQNVTFRCDPISEHNRLYWYRQTLGQGPEFLTYFQNEAQLEKSRLLSDRFSAERPKGSFSTLEIQRTEQGDSAMYLCASSQRTSGSYEQYFGPGTRLTVT.

The chain uses TRBV18 and TRBJ2-3, with D perhaps TRBD2 (5 bases). With 3 bases removed from V and 5 bases from J, the gap between germline ends came to 12 bases. Looked up from germline, CDR1 is KGHSH and CDR2 is LQKENI. This CDR3 has 14 amino acids. The CDR3 DNA is TGTGCCAGCTCACCGGAGGTATTTAGAGATACGCAGTATTTT. It specifies CASSPEVFRDTQYF.

This sequence joins TRBV19 and TRBJ2-7; D may match TRBD1 or TRBD2 (6 bases each). V was pared by 9 bases and J by 3 bases, with 27 bases between. Germline values: CDR1 LNHDA, CDR2 SQIVND (reference sequence). The length of the CDR3 is 17 residues. The CDR3 DNA sequence: TGTGCCAGGGCGGGGCAGAGACGATCAGGGGAAAACTACGAGCAGTACGTC. This translates into CARAGQRRSGENYEQYV.